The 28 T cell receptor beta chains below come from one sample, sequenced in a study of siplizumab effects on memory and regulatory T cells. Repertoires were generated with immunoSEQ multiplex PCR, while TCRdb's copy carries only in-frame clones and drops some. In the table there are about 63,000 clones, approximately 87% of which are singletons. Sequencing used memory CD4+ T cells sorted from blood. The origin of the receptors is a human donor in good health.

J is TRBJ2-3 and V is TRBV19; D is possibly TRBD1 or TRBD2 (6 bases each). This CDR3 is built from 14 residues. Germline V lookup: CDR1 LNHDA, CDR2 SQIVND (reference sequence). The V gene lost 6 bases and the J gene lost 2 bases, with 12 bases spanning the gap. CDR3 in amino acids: CASRSGANTDTQYF. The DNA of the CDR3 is TGTGCCAGTAGATCGGGGGCCAACACAGATACGCAGTATTTT.

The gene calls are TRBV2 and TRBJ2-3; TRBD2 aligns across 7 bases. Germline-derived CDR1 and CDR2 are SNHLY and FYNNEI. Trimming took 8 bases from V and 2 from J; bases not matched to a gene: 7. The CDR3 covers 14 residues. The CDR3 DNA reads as TGTGCCAGCGTAAAGCGGGGCCCCACAGATACGCAGTATTTT. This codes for CASVKRGPTDTQYF.

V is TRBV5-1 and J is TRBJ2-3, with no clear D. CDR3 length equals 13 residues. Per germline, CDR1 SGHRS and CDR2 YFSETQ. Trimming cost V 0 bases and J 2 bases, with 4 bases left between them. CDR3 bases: TGCGCCAGCAGCTTGGGGGCCACAGATACGCAGTATTTT. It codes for CASSLGATDTQYF.

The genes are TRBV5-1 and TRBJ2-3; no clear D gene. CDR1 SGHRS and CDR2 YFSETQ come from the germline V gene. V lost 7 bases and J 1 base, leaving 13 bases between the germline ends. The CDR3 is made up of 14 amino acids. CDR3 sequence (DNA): TGCGCCAGCTCGAACTGGCCCGGCACAGATACGCAGTATTTT. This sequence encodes CASSNWPGTDTQYF.

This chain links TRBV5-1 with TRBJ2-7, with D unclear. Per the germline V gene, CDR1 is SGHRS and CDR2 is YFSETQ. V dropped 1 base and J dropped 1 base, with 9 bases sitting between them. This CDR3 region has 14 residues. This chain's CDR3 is CASSLSWMSYEQYF. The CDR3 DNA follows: TGCGCCAGCAGCTTGTCTTGGATGTCCTACGAGCAGTACTTC.

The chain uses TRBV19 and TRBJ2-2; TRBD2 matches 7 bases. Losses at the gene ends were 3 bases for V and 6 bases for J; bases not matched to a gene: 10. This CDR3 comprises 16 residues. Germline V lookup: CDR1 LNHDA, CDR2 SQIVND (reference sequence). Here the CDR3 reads CASSITAGNQAGELFF. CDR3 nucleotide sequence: TGTGCCAGTAGTATCACAGCGGGGAACCAGGCCGGGGAGCTGTTTTTT.

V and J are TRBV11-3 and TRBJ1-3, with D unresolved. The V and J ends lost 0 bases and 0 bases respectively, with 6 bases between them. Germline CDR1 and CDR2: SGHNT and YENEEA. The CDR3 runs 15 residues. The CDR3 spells CASSLEGGSGNTIYF. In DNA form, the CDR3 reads TGTGCCAGCAGCTTAGAGGGCGGCTCTGGAAACACCATATATTTT. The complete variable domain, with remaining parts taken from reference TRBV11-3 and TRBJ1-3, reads EAGVVQSPRYKIIEKKQPVAFWCNPISGHNTLYWYLQNLGQGPELLIRYENEEAVDDSQLPKDRFSAERLKGVDSTLKIQPAELGDSAVYLCASSLEGGSGNTIYFGEGSWLTVV.

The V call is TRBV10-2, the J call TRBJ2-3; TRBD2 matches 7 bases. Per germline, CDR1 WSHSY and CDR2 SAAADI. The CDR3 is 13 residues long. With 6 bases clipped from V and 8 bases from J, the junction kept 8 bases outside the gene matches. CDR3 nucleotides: TGCGCCAGCAGCCCGCCGTTAGCGGGTACGCAGTATTTT. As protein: CASSPPLAGTQYF.

This CDR3 is CASSLVGGNTGELFF. The CDR3 nucleotides read TGTGCCAGCAGCTTAGTAGGGGGGAACACCGGGGAGCTGTTTTTT. This chain uses TRBV7-9 with TRBJ2-2; tentative D call: TRBD1 (6 bases). Germline V gene sequence: CDR1 SEHNR, CDR2 FQNEAQ (reference sequence). This CDR3 comprises 15 residues. The V and J ends lost 1 base and 1 base respectively, with 7 bases between them.

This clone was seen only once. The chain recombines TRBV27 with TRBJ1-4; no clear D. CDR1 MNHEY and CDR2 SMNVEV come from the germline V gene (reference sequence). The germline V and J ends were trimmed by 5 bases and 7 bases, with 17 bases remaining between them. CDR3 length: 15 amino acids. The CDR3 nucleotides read TGTGCCAGCAGTCCCCGGTTTGGAAGGACTGAAAAACTGTTTTTT. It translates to CASSPRFGRTEKLFF.

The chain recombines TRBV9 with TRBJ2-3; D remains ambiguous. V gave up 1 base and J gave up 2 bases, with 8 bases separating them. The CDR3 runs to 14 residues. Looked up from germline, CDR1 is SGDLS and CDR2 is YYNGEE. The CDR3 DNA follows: TGTGCCAGCAGCGTAAGACCGAACACAGATACGCAGTATTTT. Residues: CASSVRPNTDTQYF.

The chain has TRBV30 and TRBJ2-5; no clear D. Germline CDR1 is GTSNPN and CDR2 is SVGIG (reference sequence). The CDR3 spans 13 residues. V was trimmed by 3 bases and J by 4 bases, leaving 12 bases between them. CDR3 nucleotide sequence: TGTGCCTGGAGGGATACGAGAAGAGAGACCCAGTACTTC. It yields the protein CAWRDTRRETQYF.

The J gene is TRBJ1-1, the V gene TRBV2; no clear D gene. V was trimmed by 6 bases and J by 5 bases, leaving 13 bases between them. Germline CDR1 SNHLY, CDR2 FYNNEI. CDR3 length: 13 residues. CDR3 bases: TGTGCCAGCAGCGGGGATCGAGGGACTGAAGCTTTCTTT. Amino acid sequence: CASSGDRGTEAFF. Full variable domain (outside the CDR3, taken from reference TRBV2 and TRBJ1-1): EPEVTQTPSHQVTQMGQEVILRCVPISNHLYFYWYRQILGQKVEFLVSFYNNEISEKSEIFDDQFSVERPDGSNFTLKIRSTKLEDSAMYFCASSGDRGTEAFFGQGTRLTVV.

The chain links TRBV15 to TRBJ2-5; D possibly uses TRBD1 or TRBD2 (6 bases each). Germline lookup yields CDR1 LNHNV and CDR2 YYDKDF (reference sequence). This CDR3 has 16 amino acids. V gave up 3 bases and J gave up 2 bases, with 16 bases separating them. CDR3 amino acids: CATSRGGWRNQETQYF. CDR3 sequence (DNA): TGTGCCACCAGCAGGGGGGGCTGGCGGAATCAAGAGACCCAGTACTTC.

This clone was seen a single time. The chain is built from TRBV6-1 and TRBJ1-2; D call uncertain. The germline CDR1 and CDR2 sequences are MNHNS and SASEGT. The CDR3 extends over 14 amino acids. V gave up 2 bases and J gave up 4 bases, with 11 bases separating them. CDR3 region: CASSESVAFYGYTF. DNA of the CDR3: TGTGCCAGCAGTGAATCGGTGGCATTCTATGGCTACACCTTC.

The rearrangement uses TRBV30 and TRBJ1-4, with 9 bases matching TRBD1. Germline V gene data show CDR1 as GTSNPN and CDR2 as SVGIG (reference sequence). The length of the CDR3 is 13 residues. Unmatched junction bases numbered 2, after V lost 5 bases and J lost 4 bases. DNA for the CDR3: TGTGCCTGGGGGACAGGGATTAATGAAAAACTGTTTTTT. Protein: CAWGTGINEKLFF. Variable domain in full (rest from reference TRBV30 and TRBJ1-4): SQTIHQWPATLVQPVGSPLSLECTVEGTSNPNLYWYRQAAGRGLQLLFYSVGIGQISSEVPQNLSASRPQDRQFILSSKKLLLSDSGFYLCAWGTGINEKLFFGSGTQLSVL.

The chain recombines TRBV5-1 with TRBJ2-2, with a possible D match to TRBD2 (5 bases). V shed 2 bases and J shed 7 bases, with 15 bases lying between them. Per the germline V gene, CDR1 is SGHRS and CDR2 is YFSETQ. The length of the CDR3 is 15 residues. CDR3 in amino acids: CASSFTGEKVGELFF. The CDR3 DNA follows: TGCGCCAGCAGCTTCACCGGGGAGAAGGTCGGGGAGCTGTTTTTT. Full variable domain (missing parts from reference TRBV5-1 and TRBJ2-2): KAGVTQTPRYLIKTRGQQVTLSCSPISGHRSVSWYQQTPGQGLQFLFEYFSETQRNKGNFPGRFSGRQFSNSRSEMNVSTLELGDSALYLCASSFTGEKVGELFFGEGSRLTVL.

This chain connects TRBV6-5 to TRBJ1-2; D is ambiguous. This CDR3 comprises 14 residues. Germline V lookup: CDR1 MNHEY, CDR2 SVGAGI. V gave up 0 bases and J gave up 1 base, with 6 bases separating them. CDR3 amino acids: CASSYSGVNYGYTF. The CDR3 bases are TGTGCCAGCAGTTACTCAGGAGTTAACTATGGCTACACCTTC.

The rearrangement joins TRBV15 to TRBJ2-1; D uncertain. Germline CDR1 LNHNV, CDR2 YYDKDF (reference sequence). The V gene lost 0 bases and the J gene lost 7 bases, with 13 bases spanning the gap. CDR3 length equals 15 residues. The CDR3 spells CATSRDAKQKNEQFF. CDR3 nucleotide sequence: TGTGCCACCAGCAGAGATGCGAAACAGAAAAATGAGCAGTTCTTC. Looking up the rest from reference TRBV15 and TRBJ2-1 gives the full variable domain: DAMVIQNPRYQVTQFGKPVTLSCSQTLNHNVMYWYQQKSSQAPKLLFHYYDKDFNNEADTPDNFQSRRPNTSFCFLDIRSPGLGDTAMYLCATSRDAKQKNEQFFGPGTRLTVL.

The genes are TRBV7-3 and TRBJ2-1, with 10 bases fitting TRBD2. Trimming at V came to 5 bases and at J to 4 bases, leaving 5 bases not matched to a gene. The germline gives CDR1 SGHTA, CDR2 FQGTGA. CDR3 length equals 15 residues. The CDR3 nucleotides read TGTGCCAGCAGCCCTAGCGGGGGCCTATACAATGAGCAGTTCTTC. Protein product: CASSPSGGLYNEQFF.

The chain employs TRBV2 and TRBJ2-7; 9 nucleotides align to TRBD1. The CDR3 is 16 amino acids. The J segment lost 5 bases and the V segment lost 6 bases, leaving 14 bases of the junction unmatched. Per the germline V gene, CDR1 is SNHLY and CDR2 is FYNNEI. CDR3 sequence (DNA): TGTGCCAGCAGCGATGCCCCCGGGACAGGGTCCAACGAGCAGTACTTC. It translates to CASSDAPGTGSNEQYF.

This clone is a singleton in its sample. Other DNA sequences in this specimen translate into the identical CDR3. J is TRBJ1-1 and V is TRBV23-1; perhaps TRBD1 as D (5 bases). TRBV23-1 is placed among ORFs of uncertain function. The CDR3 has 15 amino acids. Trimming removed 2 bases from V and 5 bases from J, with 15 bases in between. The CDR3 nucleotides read TGCGCCAGCAGTCAACGCCCAGGGTGCGGGACTGAAGCTTTCTTT. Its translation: CASSQRPGCGTEAFF.

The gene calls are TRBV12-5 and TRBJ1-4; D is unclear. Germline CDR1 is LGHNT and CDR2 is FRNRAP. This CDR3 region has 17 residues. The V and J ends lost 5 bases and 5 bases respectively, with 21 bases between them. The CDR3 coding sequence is TGTGCTAGTGGTGATACCAACACCATTGGGAGGAATGAAAAACTGTTTTTT. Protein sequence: CASGDTNTIGRNEKLFF.

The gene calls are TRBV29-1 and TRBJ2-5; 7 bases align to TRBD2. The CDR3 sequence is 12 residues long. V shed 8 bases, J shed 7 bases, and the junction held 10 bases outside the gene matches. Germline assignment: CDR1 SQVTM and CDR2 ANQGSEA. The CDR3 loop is CSFWEGRGTQYF. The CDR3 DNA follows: TGCAGCTTCTGGGAGGGGCGGGGGACCCAGTACTTC.

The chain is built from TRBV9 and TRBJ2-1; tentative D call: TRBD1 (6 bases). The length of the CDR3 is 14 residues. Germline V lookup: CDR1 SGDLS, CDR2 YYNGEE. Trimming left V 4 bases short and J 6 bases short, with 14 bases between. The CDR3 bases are TGTGCCAGCAGCCCCCAGGGGATAGTCAATGAGCAGTTCTTC. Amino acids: CASSPQGIVNEQFF.

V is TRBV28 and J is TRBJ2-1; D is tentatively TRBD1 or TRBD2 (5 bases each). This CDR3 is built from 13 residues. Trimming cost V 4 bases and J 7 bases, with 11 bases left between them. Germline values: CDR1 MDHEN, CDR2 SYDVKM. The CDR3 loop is CASSWGIKNEQFF. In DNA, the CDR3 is TGTGCCAGCAGTTGGGGGATCAAGAATGAGCAGTTCTTC.

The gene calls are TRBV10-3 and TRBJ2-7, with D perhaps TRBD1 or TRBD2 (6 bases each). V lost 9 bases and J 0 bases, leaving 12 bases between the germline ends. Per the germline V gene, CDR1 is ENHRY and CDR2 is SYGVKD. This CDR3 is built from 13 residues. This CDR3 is CAIGGPSSYEQYF. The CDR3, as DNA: TGTGCCATAGGGGGGCCGAGCTCCTACGAGCAGTACTTC.

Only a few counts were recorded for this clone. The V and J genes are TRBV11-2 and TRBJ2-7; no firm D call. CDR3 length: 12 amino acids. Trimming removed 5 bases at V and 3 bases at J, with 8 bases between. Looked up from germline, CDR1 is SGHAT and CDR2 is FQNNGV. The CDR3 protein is CASSLQVYEQYF. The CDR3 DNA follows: TGTGCCAGCAGCCTCCAGGTCTACGAGCAGTACTTC.